One and the same sample provided the 27 T cell receptor beta chains below, sequenced in a study of T cell responses to AZD1222 COVID-19 vaccine. The repertoire was sequenced with immunoSEQ multiplex PCR; TCRdb's copy has only in-frame clones and lacks some. The sample lists roughly 140,000 clones, more than 75% seen once, with about 3.8% in the top ten. This specimen was peripheral blood, taken on day 0 of MenACWY control vaccination. These receptors were taken from an adult in good health.

The chain links TRBV27 to TRBJ1-2; a weak D match, TRBD1 (6 bases). The germline V and J ends were trimmed by 4 bases and 8 bases, with 14 bases remaining between them. Germline values: CDR1 MNHEY, CDR2 SMNVEV (reference sequence). This CDR3 has 13 residues. In DNA form, the CDR3 reads TGTGCCAGCAGTTCTAGGGGGAGGGAGGGCTACACCTTC. This codes for CASSSRGREGYTF.

Concerning this clone itself: The same CDR3 arises from other DNA sequences in this sample as well. This chain connects TRBV6-5 to TRBJ2-5; 11 bases are shared with TRBD1. J gave up 5 bases and V 6 bases, and 2 bases lay outside the gene matches. This CDR3 contains 13 residues. CDR1 MNHEY and CDR2 SVGAGI come from the germline V gene. CDR3 region: CASRDRGQETQYF. The CDR3 DNA follows: TGTGCCAGCAGGGACAGGGGGCAGGAGACCCAGTACTTC.

The V call is TRBV10-3, the J call TRBJ2-7, with 7 bases that match TRBD2. The CDR3 is made up of 13 amino acids. The ends lost 6 bases at V and 4 bases at J; junction bases unmatched: 6. The V gene's germline CDR1 is ENHRY and CDR2 SYGVKD. The CDR3 region has the DNA TGTGCCATCAGCGAGACAGCGGGGTACGAGCAGTACGTC. This codes for CAISETAGYEQYV.

The rearrangement joins TRBV9 to TRBJ2-3; D not resolved. V shed 0 bases and J shed 0 bases, with 5 bases lying between them. Germline CDR1 reads SGDLS; CDR2 reads YYNGEE. The CDR3 spans 14 residues. DNA of the CDR3: TGTGCCAGCAGCGTAGACAGTAGCACAGATACGCAGTATTTT. It is translated as CASSVDSSTDTQYF.

The gene calls are TRBV27 and TRBJ2-6, with 11 bases matching TRBD1. The germline CDR1 and CDR2 sequences are MNHEY and SMNVEV (reference sequence). V lost 3 bases to trimming and J lost 2 bases; unmatched junction nucleotides: 3. The CDR3 extends over 17 amino acids. This chain's CDR3 is CASSFRTGGAGANVLTF. CDR3 bases: TGTGCCAGCAGTTTTCGGACAGGGGGCGCTGGGGCCAACGTCCTGACTTTC.

This rearrangement joins TRBV5-8 to TRBJ1-1, with TRBD1 matching over 9 bases. This CDR3 region has 16 residues. Trimming removed 5 bases from V and 1 base from J; junction bases left unmatched: 9. Germline V gene data show CDR1 as SGHTS and CDR2 as YDEGEE. In DNA, the CDR3 is TGTGCCAGCAGGGCCGGGACAGGGAAATGGAACACTGAAGCTTTCTTT. Protein sequence: CASRAGTGKWNTEAFF.

The rearrangement links TRBV7-8 to TRBJ1-2; D is unresolved. V lost 0 bases to trimming and J lost 5 bases, with 16 bases between them. Germline CDR1 SGHVS, CDR2 FQNEAQ. CDR3 length: 16 amino acids. The CDR3: CASSLAFFPRRYGYTF. CDR3 coding DNA: TGTGCCAGCAGCTTAGCGTTCTTTCCCAGGAGGTATGGCTACACCTTC.

The V call is TRBV7-6, the J call TRBJ1-6, with no clear D. The germline V and J ends were trimmed by 4 bases and 8 bases, with 9 bases remaining between them. Looked up from germline, CDR1 is SGHVS and CDR2 is FNYEAQ. The CDR3 length is 13 residues. CDR3 loop: CASSSRKDSPLHF. CDR3 sequence (DNA): TGTGCCAGCAGCTCAAGAAAGGATTCACCCCTCCACTTT.

This clone was counted only a few times. CDR3 sequence: CASSHNGEYGYTF. The CDR3 DNA follows: TGTGCCAGCAGCCACAACGGGGAATATGGCTACACCTTC. V usage is TRBV14 and J usage is TRBJ1-2; D uncertain. V lost 3 bases to trimming and J lost 5 bases, with 10 bases between them. Germline V lookup: CDR1 SGHDN, CDR2 FVKESK. The CDR3 covers 13 residues.

This chain links TRBV30 with TRBJ1-1; D perhaps matches TRBD1 (6 bases). This CDR3 is built from 15 residues. Germline V CDR1 and CDR2: GTSNPN, SVGIG (reference sequence). V lost 6 bases and J 1 base, leaving 18 bases between the germline ends. Here the CDR3 reads CACYKPGQKNTEAFF. The CDR3 region has the DNA TGTGCCTGTTATAAACCGGGACAAAAGAACACTGAAGCTTTCTTT.

V usage is TRBV15 and J usage is TRBJ1-5; D gene unclear. The germline V gene has CDR1 LNHNV and CDR2 YYDKDF (reference sequence). V shed 4 bases and J shed 10 bases, with 14 bases lying between them. CDR3 size: 13 residues. The CDR3 DNA reads as TGTGCCACCAGCATTGACCCCGGCGATCCCCAGCATTTT. This codes for CATSIDPGDPQHF.

This sequence joins TRBV7-9 and TRBJ1-2, with TRBD1 matching 9 bases. This CDR3 comprises 16 residues. Per the germline V gene, CDR1 is SEHNR and CDR2 is FQNEAQ (reference sequence). Trimming removed 1 base from V and 4 bases from J; junction bases left unmatched: 7. CDR3 residues: CASSLGIQGATYGYTF. The DNA for the CDR3 is TGTGCCAGCAGCTTAGGCATACAGGGGGCAACCTATGGCTACACCTTC.

Of note for this clone: Other nucleotide sequences in the sample specify the same CDR3. In DNA, the CDR3 is TGTGCCAGCAGCCCCGGACAGAACTATGGCTACACCTTC. This sequence encodes CASSPGQNYGYTF. This chain connects TRBV3-1 (or the pseudogene TRBV3-2) to TRBJ1-2; weak D call: TRBD1 (6 bases). Trimming took 4 bases from V and 2 from J, leaving 8 bases between them. The CDR3 is made up of 13 amino acids. Germline V gene sequence: CDR1 LGHDT, CDR2 YNNKEL (reference sequence).

This sequence joins TRBV30 and TRBJ1-6, with D maybe TRBD1 (5 bases). This CDR3 comprises 15 residues. V lost 0 bases and J lost 7, with 13 bases in between. CDR1 and CDR2 (germline): GTSNPN, SVGIG (reference sequence). The CDR3 region has the DNA TGTGCCTGGAGTGTCTCAGGGAAGGGAAATTCACCCCTCCACTTT. It encodes CAWSVSGKGNSPLHF.

In regard to this clone: This sample also contains other DNA sequences that code for the same CDR3. CDR3 loop: CASSIGSQETQYF. The CDR3 DNA follows: TGTGCCAGTAGTATTGGCAGCCAAGAGACCCAGTACTTC. The chain uses TRBV19 and TRBJ2-5; D not resolved. With 3 bases removed from V and 1 base from J, the gap between germline ends came to 6 bases. The length of the CDR3 is 13 residues. CDR1 is LNHDA and CDR2 is SQIVND in the germline V gene (reference sequence). Looking up the rest from reference TRBV19 and TRBJ2-5 gives the full variable domain: DGGITQSPKYLFRKEGQNVTLSCEQNLNHDAMYWYRQDPGQGLRLIYYSQIVNDFQKGDIAEGYSVSREKKESFPLTVTSAQKNPTAFYLCASSIGSQETQYFGPGTRLLVL.

V usage is TRBV7-2 and J usage is TRBJ1-2; possibly TRBD1 for D (6 bases). This CDR3 is built from 16 residues. V was trimmed by 5 bases and J by 8 bases, leaving 24 bases between them. The V gene's germline CDR1 is SGHTA and CDR2 FQGNSA. The CDR3 reads CASSPHGGGLPTGYTF. CDR3 nucleotides: TGTGCCAGCAGCCCCCATGGGGGGGGGCTACCGACAGGCTACACCTTC. The variable domain in full, completed from reference TRBV7-2 and TRBJ1-2, reads GAGVSQSPSNKVTEKGKDVELRCDPISGHTALYWYRQSLGQGLEFLIYFQGNSAPDKSGLPSDRFSAERTGGSVSTLTIQRTQQEDSAVYLCASSPHGGGLPTGYTFGSGTRLTVV.

V usage is TRBV30 and J usage is TRBJ1-1; possible D gene TRBD1, 5 bases. Germline loops: CDR1 GTSNPN, CDR2 SVGIG (reference sequence). Trimming left V 0 bases short and J 9 bases short, with 14 bases between. This CDR3 is built from 13 residues. The CDR3 nucleotides are TGTGCCTGGAGTGTACAAGTTGGGGGGAAAGCTTTCTTT. It yields the protein CAWSVQVGGKAFF.

The chain joins TRBV6-5 to TRBJ2-7; 9 nucleotides align to TRBD1. With 6 bases clipped from V and 6 bases from J, the junction kept 3 bases outside the gene matches. Germline CDR1 is MNHEY and CDR2 is SVGAGI. The CDR3 sequence is 12 residues long. The CDR3 DNA is TGTGCCAGCAGGGGGACAGGGTTCGAGCAGTACGTC. It translates to CASRGTGFEQYV.

The V call is TRBV11-1, the J call TRBJ2-3; D gene ambiguous. Germline V gives CDR1 SGHAT, CDR2 FQDESV (reference sequence). The CDR3 totals 14 residues. V lost 1 base and J 6 bases, leaving 11 bases between the germline ends. The CDR3 DNA is TGTGCCAGCAGCTTAGGGGGTAAGGCGGATACGCAGTATTTT. It specifies CASSLGGKADTQYF. The full variable domain, with the rest looked up from reference TRBV11-1 and TRBJ2-3, is EAEVAQSPRYKITEKSQAVAFWCDPISGHATLYWYRQILGQGPELLVQFQDESVVDDSQLPKDRFSAERLKGVDSTLKIQPAELGDSAMYLCASSLGGKADTQYFGPGTRLTVL.

The rearrangement uses TRBV3-1 (or the pseudogene TRBV3-2) and TRBJ1-5, with 7 bases aligning to TRBD1. The CDR3 is 14 residues long. V was pared by 4 bases and J by 1 base, with 1 base of the junction left unmatched. Per the germline V gene, CDR1 is LGHDT and CDR2 is YNNKEL (reference sequence). The CDR3 bases are TGTGCCAGCAGCCCCAGGGGGAGCAATCAGCCCCAGCATTTT. This gives the protein CASSPRGSNQPQHF.

The V call is TRBV7-8, the J call TRBJ1-2; the D is unclear. Germline lookup yields CDR1 SGHVS and CDR2 FQNEAQ. This CDR3 contains 12 residues. Deletions cut 2 bases from V and 8 bases from J, with 9 bases between. The CDR3 is CASSLTGSGYTF. CDR3 bases: TGTGCCAGCAGCTTAACCGGGTCGGGCTACACCTTC.

This sequence joins TRBV14 and TRBJ2-5; 9 bases are a match to TRBD2. Losses at the gene ends were 4 bases for V and 7 bases for J; bases not matched to a gene: 10. This CDR3 is built from 15 residues. CDR1 is SGHDN and CDR2 is FVKESK in the germline V gene. This chain's CDR3 is CASSLVAGGLTTQYF. Here the CDR3 DNA reads TGTGCCAGCAGCCTTGTCGCGGGGGGGCTTACGACCCAGTACTTC.

This clone has a handful of counts. The chain couples TRBV5-1 to TRBJ2-3, with D possibly TRBD2 on 5 matching bases. Germline CDR1 SGHRS, CDR2 YFSETQ. There are 17 residues in the CDR3. V dropped 1 base and J dropped 0 bases, with 15 bases sitting between them. CDR3 residues: CASSLMGVQSSTDTQYF. The CDR3 coding sequence is TGCGCCAGCAGCTTGATGGGAGTACAAAGTAGCACAGATACGCAGTATTTT. The variable domain in full, with the rest retrieved from reference TRBV5-1 and TRBJ2-3, is KAGVTQTPRYLIKTRGQQVTLSCSPISGHRSVSWYQQTPGQGLQFLFEYFSETQRNKGNFPGRFSGRQFSNSRSEMNVSTLELGDSALYLCASSLMGVQSSTDTQYFGPGTRLTVL.

As DNA, the CDR3 is TGCGCCAGCAGTGAGAACCATGGAGATACGCAGTATTTT. Its protein is CASSENHGDTQYF. V and J are TRBV10-1 and TRBJ2-3; D is unclear. Between the trimmed V and J ends, which lost 2 bases and 5 bases, there was a span of 8 bases. CDR1 WNHNN and CDR2 SYGVQD come from the germline V gene (reference sequence). The CDR3 consists of 13 residues.

This clone appeared a few times. This same CDR3 is encoded by further DNA sequences in the sample. V usage is TRBV3-1 (or the pseudogene TRBV3-2) and J usage is TRBJ1-4, with TRBD1 matching 7 bases. This CDR3 has 13 amino acids. The trim removed 4 bases at V and 8 bases at J, leaving 4 bases unmatched. The V gene's germline CDR1 is LGHDT and CDR2 YNNKEL (reference sequence). The CDR3 nucleotides are TGTGCCAGCAGCCGGGACAGAAACGAAAAACTGTTTTTT. This gives the protein CASSRDRNEKLFF.

The chain joins TRBV28 to TRBJ1-4; perhaps TRBD1 as D (5 bases). V lost 2 bases and J 6 bases, leaving 7 bases between the germline ends. The germline V gene encodes CDR1 MDHEN and CDR2 SYDVKM. The CDR3 sequence is 13 residues long. CDR3 residues: CASSLIGDEKLFF. CDR3 nucleotide sequence: TGTGCCAGCAGTTTAATAGGGGATGAAAAACTGTTTTTT.

The V call is TRBV11-2, the J call TRBJ2-3, with D maybe TRBD1 (6 bases). The CDR3 is 16 amino acids. CDR1 and CDR2 from the germline V gene are SGHAT and FQNNGV. V dropped 6 bases and J dropped 6 bases, with 22 bases sitting between them. In nucleotides, the CDR3 is TGTGCCAGCAGGGTGGGGACCTACCCCACAGGGGATACGCAGTATTTT. Its protein is CASRVGTYPTGDTQYF.